Following are 5 T cell receptor beta chains from one sample sequenced in a study of T cells in Graves' hyperthyroidism and ophthalmopathy. RNA transcripts yielded amplified TCR beta CDR3 regions. With the HTBI primer set, the TCR CDR3 went through a first round of RT-PCR. TCRdb reprocessed the multiplex PCR reads via MiXCR and lists one record per CDR3 protein. The profile shows some 440,000 distinct CDR3 sequences, approximately 15% of them singletons. Material for sequencing was blood. The receptors come from a woman between 18 and 30 years old with Graves' hyperthyroidism.

This clonotype was seen repeatedly, ten times or more. This rearrangement joins TRBV27 to TRBJ2-1, with 9 bases that match TRBD2. CDR3 length: 19 residues. The junction had 17 bases not matched to a gene; V was cut back by 2 bases and J by 6 bases. Germline loops: CDR1 MNHEY, CDR2 SMNVEV (reference sequence). The CDR3: CASSLGASGIGGPLNEQFF. CDR3 in DNA: TGTGCCAGCAGTTTAGGCGCTAGCGGGATAGGGGGCCCCCTCAATGAGCAGTTCTTC.

This clonotype was seen many times. The rearrangement joins TRBV25-1 to TRBJ2-5, with D possibly matching TRBD2 (6 bases). The V gene's germline CDR1 is MGHDK and CDR2 SYGVNS. Trimming removed 1 base at V and 4 bases at J, with 10 bases between. CDR3 size: 14 residues. The CDR3 spells CASSEWRVGETQYF. The DNA for the CDR3 is TGTGCCAGCAGTGAATGGAGGGTCGGAGAGACCCAGTACTTC.

J is TRBJ2-2 and V is TRBV6-5, with a weak D call TRBD2 (6 bases). V lost 3 bases to trimming and J lost 8 bases, with 16 bases between them. This CDR3 region has 15 residues. Germline V gene sequence: CDR1 MNHEY, CDR2 SVGAGI. DNA of the CDR3: TGTGCCAGCAGTTATTCCGAGACTAGTGCGGGGGAGCTGTTTTTT. This codes for CASSYSETSAGELFF.

This clonotype was observed at least ten times. The V and J genes are TRBV7-9 and TRBJ2-1; TRBD2 matches 11 bases. V trimming: 4 bases; J trimming: 1 base; junction bases outside the gene matches: 9. Per the germline V gene, CDR1 is SEHNR and CDR2 is FQNEAQ (reference sequence). CDR3 size: 18 residues. The CDR3 spells CASSSLAGGRMSYNEQFF. The DNA for the CDR3 is TGTGCCAGCAGCTCCCTAGCGGGGGGCCGGATGTCCTACAATGAGCAGTTCTTC.

The V and J genes are TRBV18 and TRBJ1-4, with D unclear. The CDR3 loop spans 12 amino acids. CDR1 and CDR2 from the germline V gene are KGHSH and LQKENI. V was pared by 3 bases and J by 6 bases, with 5 bases between. This CDR3 reads CASSPLDEKLFF. CDR3 coding DNA: TGTGCCAGCTCACCTTTAGATGAAAAACTGTTTTTT. Full variable domain (outside the CDR3, taken from reference TRBV18 and TRBJ1-4): NAGVMQNPRHLVRRRGQEARLRCSPMKGHSHVYWYRQLPEEGLKFMVYLQKENIIDESGMPKERFSAEFPKEGPSILRIQQVVRGDSAAYFCASSPLDEKLFFGSGTQLSVL.